This T cell receptor beta chain was captured in a study of OX40 agonist ivuxolimab in advanced cancers. Background on the study: Patients were treated with intravenous ivuxolimab, dosed at 0.01 to 10 mg/kg and infused every 2 weeks. A partial response was reached by three patients: one with hepatocellular carcinoma and two with cutaneous melanoma. Averaging about 60 years in age, with a range of about 20 to 90, the cohort was more than 75% male. Therapy given before enrollment (anti-PD-1, anti-PD-L1 or anti-CTLA-4) was allowed, and 40% to 45% had some.

Sequenced by immunoSEQ multiplex PCR; TCRdb stores in-frame clones only, minus some. The sample shows about 42,000 clones, just over 85% of them seen only once. Per the germline V gene, CDR1 is LGHNA and CDR2 is YSLEER. V was clipped by 5 bases and J by 10 bases; unmatched bases: 7. This CDR3 has 13 amino acids. This specimen was CD4+ or CD8+ T cells sorted from blood, taken in a trial of the OX40 agonist ivuxolimab. This TCR derives from an adult with an advanced solid tumor such as melanoma, head and neck, liver or kidney cancer. This chain uses TRBV4-3 with TRBJ2-2, with 7 bases identical to TRBD1. DNA of the CDR3: TGCGCCAGCAGCACCCAGGGGGATGAGGAGCTGTTTTTT. This translates into CASSTQGDEELFF.